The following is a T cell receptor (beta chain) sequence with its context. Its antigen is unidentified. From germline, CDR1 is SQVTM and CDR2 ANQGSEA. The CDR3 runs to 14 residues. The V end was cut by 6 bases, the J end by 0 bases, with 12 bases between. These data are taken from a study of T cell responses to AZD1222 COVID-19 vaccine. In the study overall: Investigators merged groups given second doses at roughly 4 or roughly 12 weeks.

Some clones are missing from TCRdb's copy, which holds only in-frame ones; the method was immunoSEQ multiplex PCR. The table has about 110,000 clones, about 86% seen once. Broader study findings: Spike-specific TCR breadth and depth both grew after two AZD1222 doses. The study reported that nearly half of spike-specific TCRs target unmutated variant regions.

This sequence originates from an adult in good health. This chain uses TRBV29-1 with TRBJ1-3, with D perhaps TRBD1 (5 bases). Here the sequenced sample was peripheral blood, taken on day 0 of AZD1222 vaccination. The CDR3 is CSVEGLNSGNTIYF. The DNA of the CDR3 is TGCAGCGTGGAGGGACTGAACTCTGGAAACACCATATATTTT.